This is a list of T cell receptor beta chains from one sample in a study of blood T cell repertoires in COVID-19. Clones were read by immunoSEQ multiplex PCR, and TCRdb kept only the in-frame ones, dropping some. This table has about 190,000 clones, around 80% appearing once. The specimen was peripheral blood. These receptors were collected from a man between 45 and 60 years old who had recovered from COVID-19. Both conserved end residues are part of each CDR3. D genes are given only for firm matches. Clone size appears in some rows only: once, few, many, or a class for an expanded clone.

NA | TRBJ1-4 | TRBD1 | TRBV4-3 | CASSSGQGGEKLFF | TGCGCCAGCAGCTCGGGACAGGGCGGTGAAAAACTGTTTTTT
once | TRBJ2-6 | TRBD2 | TRBV7-3 | CASSLSRGAGVNVLTF | TGTGCCAGCAGCTTAAGTAGGGGCGCGGGGGTCAACGTCCTGACTTTC
NA | TRBJ2-1 | TRBD2 | TRBV12-3/TRBV12-4 | CASLLAGGYEQFF | TGTGCCAGTCTACTAGCGGGAGGTTATGAGCAGTTCTTC
NA | TRBJ1-5 | NA | TRBV15 | CATSRGGSWQPQHF | TGTGCCACCAGCAGAGGGGGCTCCTGGCAGCCCCAGCATTTT
NA | TRBJ1-2 | TRBD1 | TRBV27 | CASSTTGALSYGYTF | TGTGCCAGCAGTACTACAGGGGCTCTCTCTTATGGCTACACCTTC
NA | TRBJ1-1 | NA | TRBV6-4 | CASSIRGGDTEAFF | TGTGCCAGCAGTATCAGGGGTGGGGACACTGAAGCTTTCTTT
NA | TRBJ2-2 | NA | TRBV6-1 | CASSEKGGANTGELFF | TGTGCCAGCAGTGAGAAGGGCGGGGCCAACACCGGGGAGCTGTTTTTT
once | TRBJ2-2 | TRBD2 | TRBV4-2 | CASSQPGTSGTGELFF | TGTGCCAGCAGCCAGCCCGGGACTAGCGGGACCGGGGAGCTGTTTTTT
NA | TRBJ2-7 | TRBD2 | TRBV7-9 | CAPTGLAGGTSSYEQYF | TGTGCCCCGACAGGACTAGCGGGAGGTACCAGCTCCTACGAGCAGTACTTC
NA | TRBJ1-5 | NA | TRBV7-2 | CASSLEAQFEYQPQHF | TGTGCCAGCAGCTTAGAAGCACAGTTCGAATATCAGCCCCAGCATTTT
NA | TRBJ2-2 | NA | TRBV7-2 | CASSIQSRTDGELFF | TGTGCCAGCAGCATACAATCCCGGACTGACGGGGAGCTGTTTTTT
NA | TRBJ2-7 | NA | TRBV19 | CASSIVAGSYEQYF | TGTGCCAGTAGTATCGTGGCAGGATCCTACGAGCAGTACTTC
few | TRBJ1-5 | NA | TRBV30 | CAWSLGAVGNQPQHF | TGTGCCTGGAGTCTAGGGGCAGTGGGCAATCAGCCCCAGCATTTT
NA | TRBJ2-7 | NA | TRBV4-2 | CASSPQGPYEQYF | TGTGCCAGCAGCCCCCAGGGGCCCTACGAGCAGTACTTC
NA | TRBJ2-7 | NA | TRBV7-2 | CASSSALGRPYEQYF | TGTGCCAGCAGCTCCGCCTTGGGCAGGCCCTACGAGCAGTACTTC
NA | TRBJ2-6 | NA | TRBV7-9 | CASSLARNSGANVLTF | TGTGCCAGCAGCTTAGCGAGGAACTCTGGGGCCAACGTCCTGACTTTC
NA | TRBJ2-4 | NA | TRBV10-3 | CAISERGGVKNIQYF | TGTGCCATCAGTGAACGAGGGGGGGTCAAAAACATTCAGTACTTC
NA | TRBJ2-7 | NA | TRBV6-4 | CASSDFTRLEQYF | TGTGCCAGCAGTGATTTCACGAGACTCGAGCAGTACTTC
many | TRBJ2-3 | NA | TRBV19 | CASSILVSSTDTQYF | TGTGCCAGTAGTATTTTGGTCAGTAGCACAGATACGCAGTATTTT
NA | TRBJ1-5 | NA | TRBV2 | CASRDSSNQPQHF | TGTGCCAGCAGGGACAGTAGCAATCAGCCCCAGCATTTT
NA | TRBJ2-2 | TRBD2 | TRBV29-1 | CSVARSSGSSTGELFF | TGCAGCGTTGCCAGGTCTAGCGGGAGTTCAACCGGGGAGCTGTTTTTT
NA | TRBJ2-7 | NA | TRBV28 | CASSFLYEQYF | TGTGCCAGCAGTTTTCTCTACGAGCAGTACTTC
NA | TRBJ2-2 | NA | TRBV13 | CASSFRLATTGELFF | TGTGCCAGCAGCTTCAGGCTAGCGACCACCGGGGAGCTGTTTTTT
NA | TRBJ1-5 | NA | TRBV6-2/TRBV6-3 | CASSRAGYGQPQHF | TGTGCCAGCAGTAGAGCGGGGTACGGGCAGCCCCAGCATTTT
NA | TRBJ2-5 | TRBD2 | TRBV4-2 | CASSHRGLDSLAGGETQYF | TGTGCCAGCAGCCATAGGGGTCTTGATTCACTAGCGGGAGGAGAGACCCAGTACTTC
NA | TRBJ1-3 | NA | TRBV30 | CAWTIGNSGNTIYF | TGTGCCTGGACCATCGGGAACTCTGGAAACACCATATATTTT
NA | TRBJ1-1 | NA | TRBV20-1 | CSVSSDTEAFF | TGCAGTGTTTCGTCGGACACTGAAGCTTTCTTT
NA | TRBJ2-2 | NA | TRBV10-3 | CAISDLGQLNTGELFF | TGTGCCATCAGTGATCTCGGACAGTTAAACACCGGGGAGCTGTTTTTT
few | TRBJ2-3 | NA | TRBV5-4 | CASSAGREDTQYF | TGTGCCAGCAGCGCAGGACGGGAAGATACGCAGTATTTT
NA | TRBJ1-2 | TRBD1 | TRBV28 | CASSETGGDYGYTF | TGTGCCAGCAGTGAGACAGGGGGCGACTATGGCTACACCTTC
NA | TRBJ1-1 | TRBD1 | TRBV28 | CASSVTGVRTEAFF | TGTGCCAGCAGTGTGACAGGGGTTAGGACTGAAGCTTTCTTT
NA | TRBJ2-2 | TRBD2 | TRBV18 | CASSPSGGFSTGELFF | TGTGCCAGCTCACCTTCGGGAGGGTTCAGCACCGGGGAGCTGTTTTTT
NA | TRBJ1-2 | TRBD1 | TRBV6-5 | CATRQGNYGYTF | TGTGCCACCAGACAGGGGAACTATGGCTACACCTTC
NA | TRBJ2-1 | NA | TRBV12-3/TRBV12-4 | CASRRANNEQFF | TGTGCCAGCAGGAGGGCGAACAATGAGCAGTTCTTC
NA | TRBJ2-7 | NA | TRBV3-1/TRBV3-2 | CASSQDLVSYEQYF | TGTGCCAGCAGCCAAGATCTCGTCAGCTACGAGCAGTACTTC
NA | TRBJ2-6 | TRBD2 | TRBV5-4 | CASSRAGGGPSGANVLTF | TGTGCCAGCAGCCGTGCTGGGGGGGGACCCTCTGGGGCCAACGTCCTGACTTTC
NA | TRBJ2-1 | NA | TRBV5-1 | CASSFMEVSYNEQFF | TGCGCCAGCAGCTTCATGGAGGTCTCCTACAATGAGCAGTTCTTC
NA | TRBJ2-5 | TRBD2 | TRBV19 | CASSTAGGFETQYF | TGTGCCAGTAGTACGGCGGGAGGGTTTGAGACCCAGTACTTC
NA | TRBJ2-1 | TRBD1 | TRBV7-6 | CASSSTGDYNEQFF | TGTGCCAGCAGCTCGACAGGGGACTACAATGAGCAGTTCTTC
NA | TRBJ2-7 | TRBD2 | TRBV15 | CATSRGGSGSKYEQYF | TGTGCCACCAGCAGAGGAGGTAGCGGGAGTAAATACGAGCAGTACTTC
NA | TRBJ1-6 | TRBD1 | TRBV7-3 | CASTTGPLGQGHNSPLHF | TGTGCCAGCACCACTGGGCCTCTCGGACAGGGGCATAATTCACCCCTCCACTTT
NA | TRBJ2-1 | TRBD1 | TRBV11-3 | CASSSDRGSYNEQFF | TGTGCCAGCAGCTCGGACAGGGGCTCCTACAATGAGCAGTTCTTC
NA | TRBJ2-1 | TRBD2 | TRBV2 | CASSREGRMNEQFF | TGTGCCAGCAGTCGGGAGGGCCGAATGAATGAGCAGTTCTTC
NA | TRBJ1-1 | NA | TRBV30 | CAASMYTEAFF | TGTGCCGCGTCGATGTACACTGAAGCTTTCTTT
NA | TRBJ1-1 | NA | TRBV4-3 | CASSQVRAEGEAFF | TGCGCCAGCAGCCAAGTCCGGGCCGAGGGTGAAGCTTTCTTT
NA | TRBJ1-1 | TRBD1 | TRBV18 | CASSRNRDSTEAFF | TGTGCCAGCTCAAGAAACCGGGACAGCACTGAAGCTTTCTTT
NA | TRBJ2-3 | NA | TRBV6-1 | CASSEDYSVDTQYF | TGTGCCAGCAGTGAAGATTATTCTGTGGATACGCAGTATTTT
NA | TRBJ1-3 | NA | TRBV5-1 | CASSTTGTGNTIYF | TGCGCCAGCAGCACAACAGGGACTGGAAACACCATATATTTT
NA | TRBJ1-1 | NA | TRBV30 | CAWSVTGHTEAFF | TGTGCCTGGAGTGTTACAGGCCACACTGAAGCTTTCTTT
few | TRBJ1-2 | NA | TRBV19 | CASSSQNYGYTF | TGTGCCAGTAGTTCCCAAAACTATGGCTACACCTTC
NA | TRBJ1-5 | TRBD1 | TRBV6-6 | CASRDGQGAGQPQHF | TGTGCCAGCAGAGACGGACAGGGGGCAGGGCAGCCCCAGCATTTT
NA | TRBJ2-7 | TRBD1 | TRBV19 | CASSIDPPGQGEQYF | TGTGCCAGTAGTATAGATCCGCCAGGACAGGGCGAGCAGTACTTC
NA | TRBJ2-7 | NA | TRBV11-2 | CASSLMRSEQYF | TGTGCCAGCAGCTTAATGCGCTCGGAGCAGTACTTC